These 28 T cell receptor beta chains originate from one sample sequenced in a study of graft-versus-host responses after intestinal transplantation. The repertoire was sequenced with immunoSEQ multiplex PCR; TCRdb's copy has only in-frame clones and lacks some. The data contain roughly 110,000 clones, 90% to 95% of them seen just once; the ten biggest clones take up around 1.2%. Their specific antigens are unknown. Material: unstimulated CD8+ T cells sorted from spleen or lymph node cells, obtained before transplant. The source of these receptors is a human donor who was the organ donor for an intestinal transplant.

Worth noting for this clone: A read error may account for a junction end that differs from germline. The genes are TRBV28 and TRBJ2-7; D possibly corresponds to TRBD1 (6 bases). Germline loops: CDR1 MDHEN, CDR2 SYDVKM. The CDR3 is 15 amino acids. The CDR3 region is CASSSPFSLLRRQDF. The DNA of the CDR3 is TGTGCCAGCAGTTCCCCCTTTTCTCTGTTGCGACGACAGGACTTC.

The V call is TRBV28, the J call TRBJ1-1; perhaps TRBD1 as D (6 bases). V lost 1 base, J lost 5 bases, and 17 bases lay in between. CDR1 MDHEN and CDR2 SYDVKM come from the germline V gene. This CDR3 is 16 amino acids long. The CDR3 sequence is CASSLLGGEVLTEAFF. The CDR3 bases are TGTGCCAGCAGTTTATTGGGGGGCGAAGTGTTGACTGAAGCTTTCTTT. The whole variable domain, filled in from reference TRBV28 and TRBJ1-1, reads DVKVTQSSRYLVKRTGEKVFLECVQDMDHENMFWYRQDPGLGLRLIYFSYDVKMKEKGDIPEGYSVSREKKERFSLILESASTNQTSMYLCASSLLGGEVLTEAFFGQGTRLTVV.

In DNA, the CDR3 is TGTGCCATCAGTGAGTCGGGACAGGGCACGTTCTACGAGCAGTACTTC. Translation: CAISESGQGTFYEQYF. The V call is TRBV10-3, the J call TRBJ2-7, with 9 bases matching TRBD1. This CDR3 has 16 amino acids. Trimming cost V 0 bases and J 3 bases; bases outside gene matches: 6. CDR1 is ENHRY, CDR2 SYGVKD, per germline.

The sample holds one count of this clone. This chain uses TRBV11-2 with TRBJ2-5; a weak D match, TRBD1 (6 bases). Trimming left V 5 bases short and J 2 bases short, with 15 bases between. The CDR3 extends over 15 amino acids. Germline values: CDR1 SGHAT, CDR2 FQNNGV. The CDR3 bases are TGTGCCAGCAGCCCGGGTCAGACAGGACAAGAGACCCAGTACTTC. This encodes CASSPGQTGQETQYF.

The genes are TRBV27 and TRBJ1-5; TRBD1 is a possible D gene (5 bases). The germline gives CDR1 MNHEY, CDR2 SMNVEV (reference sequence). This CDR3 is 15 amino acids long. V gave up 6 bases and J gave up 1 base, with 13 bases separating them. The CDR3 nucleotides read TGTGCCAGCAGCAAAAGGGGTGGCAGCAATCAGCCCCAGCATTTT. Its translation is CASSKRGGSNQPQHF.

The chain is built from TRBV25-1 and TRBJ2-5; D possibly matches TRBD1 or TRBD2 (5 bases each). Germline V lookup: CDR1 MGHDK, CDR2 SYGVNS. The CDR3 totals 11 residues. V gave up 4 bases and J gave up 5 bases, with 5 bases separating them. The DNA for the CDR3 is TGTGCCAGCAGTGGGGGGGAGACCCAGTACTTC. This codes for CASSGGETQYF.

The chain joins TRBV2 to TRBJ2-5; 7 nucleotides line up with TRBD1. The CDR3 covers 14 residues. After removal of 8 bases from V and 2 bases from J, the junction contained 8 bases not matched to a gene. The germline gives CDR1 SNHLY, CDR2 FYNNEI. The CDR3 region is CASGTRQGQETQYF. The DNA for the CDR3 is TGTGCCAGCGGAACCCGACAGGGTCAAGAGACCCAGTACTTC.

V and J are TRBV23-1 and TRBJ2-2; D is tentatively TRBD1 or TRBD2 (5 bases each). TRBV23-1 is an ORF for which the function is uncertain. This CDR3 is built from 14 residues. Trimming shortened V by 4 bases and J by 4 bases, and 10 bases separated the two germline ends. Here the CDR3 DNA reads TGCGCCAGCAGTCCCAGGGAGAGCACCGGGGAGCTGTTTTTT. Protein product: CASSPRESTGELFF.

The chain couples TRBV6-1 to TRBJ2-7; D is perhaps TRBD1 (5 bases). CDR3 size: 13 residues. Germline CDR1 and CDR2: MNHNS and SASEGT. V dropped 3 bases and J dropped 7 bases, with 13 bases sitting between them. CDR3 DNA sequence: TGTGCCAGCAGTGATTTCAGGGTGGATGAGCAGTACTTC. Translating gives CASSDFRVDEQYF.

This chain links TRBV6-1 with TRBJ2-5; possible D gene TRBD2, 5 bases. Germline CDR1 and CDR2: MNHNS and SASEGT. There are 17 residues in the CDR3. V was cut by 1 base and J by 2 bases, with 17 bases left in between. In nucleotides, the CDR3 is TGTGCCAGCAGTGAAGGCGAGGGCAGCACGGCTCAAGAGACCCAGTACTTC. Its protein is CASSEGEGSTAQETQYF.

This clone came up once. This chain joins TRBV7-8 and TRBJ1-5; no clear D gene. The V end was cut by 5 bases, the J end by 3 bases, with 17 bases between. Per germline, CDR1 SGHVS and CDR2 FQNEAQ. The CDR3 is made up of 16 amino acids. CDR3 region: CASSPNPNDSNQPQHF. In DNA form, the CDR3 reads TGTGCCAGCAGCCCGAACCCCAACGACTCCAATCAGCCCCAGCATTTT.

CDR3 region: CAWSLQGYEQYF. The DNA of the CDR3 is TGTGCCTGGAGCCTCCAGGGCTACGAGCAGTACTTC. The chain joins TRBV30 to TRBJ2-7, with a tentative D call TRBD1 (5 bases). V lost 3 bases and J lost 3, with 9 bases in between. There are 12 residues in the CDR3. CDR1 and CDR2 from the germline V gene are GTSNPN and SVGIG (reference sequence). The entire variable domain, with the rest obtained from reference TRBV30 and TRBJ2-7, is as follows: SQTIHQWPATLVQPVGSPLSLECTVEGTSNPNLYWYRQAAGRGLQLLFYSVGIGQISSEVPQNLSASRPQDRQFILSSKKLLLSDSGFYLCAWSLQGYEQYFGPGTRLTVT.

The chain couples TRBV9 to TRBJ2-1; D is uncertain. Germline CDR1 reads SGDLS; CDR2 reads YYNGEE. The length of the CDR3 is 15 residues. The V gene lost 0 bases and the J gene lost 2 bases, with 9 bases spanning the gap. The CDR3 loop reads CASSVGVGPYNEQFF. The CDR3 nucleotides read TGTGCCAGCAGCGTAGGGGTTGGGCCCTACAATGAGCAGTTCTTC.

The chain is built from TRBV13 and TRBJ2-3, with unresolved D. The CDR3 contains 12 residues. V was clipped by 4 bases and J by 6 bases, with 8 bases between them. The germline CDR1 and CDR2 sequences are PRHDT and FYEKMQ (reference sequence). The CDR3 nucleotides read TGTGCCAGCAGCTCCGCGACCGATACGCAGTATTTT. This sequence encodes CASSSATDTQYF. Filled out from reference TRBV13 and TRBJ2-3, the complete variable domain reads AAGVIQSPRHLIKEKRETATLKCYPIPRHDTVYWYQQGPGQDPQFLISFYEKMQSDKGSIPDRFSAQQFSDYHSELNMSSLELGDSALYFCASSSATDTQYFGPGTRLTVL.

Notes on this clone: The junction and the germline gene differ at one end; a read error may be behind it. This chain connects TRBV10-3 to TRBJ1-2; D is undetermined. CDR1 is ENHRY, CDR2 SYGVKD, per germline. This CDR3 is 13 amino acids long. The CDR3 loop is CASSYSGHYGYTF. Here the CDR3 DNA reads TGTGCCAGCAGTTACTCGGGCCACTATGGCTACACCTTC.

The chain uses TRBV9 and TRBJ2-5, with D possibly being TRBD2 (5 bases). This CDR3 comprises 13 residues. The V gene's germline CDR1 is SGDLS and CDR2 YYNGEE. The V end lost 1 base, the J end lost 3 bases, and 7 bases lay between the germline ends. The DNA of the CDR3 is TGTGCCAGCAGCGTAAGCGGAAAAGAGACCCAGTACTTC. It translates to CASSVSGKETQYF. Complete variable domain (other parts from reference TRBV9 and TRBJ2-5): DSGVTQTPKHLITATGQRVTLRCSPRSGDLSVYWYQQSLDQGLQFLIQYYNGEERAKGNILERFSAQQFPDLHSELNLSSLELGDSALYFCASSVSGKETQYFGPGTRLLVL.

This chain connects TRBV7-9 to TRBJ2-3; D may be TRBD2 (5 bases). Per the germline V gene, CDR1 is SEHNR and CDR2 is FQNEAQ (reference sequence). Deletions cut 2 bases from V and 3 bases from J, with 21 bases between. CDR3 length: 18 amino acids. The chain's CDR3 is CASSLRGIGSGETDTQYF. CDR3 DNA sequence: TGTGCCAGCAGCTTACGGGGAATTGGGAGCGGAGAGACAGATACGCAGTATTTT. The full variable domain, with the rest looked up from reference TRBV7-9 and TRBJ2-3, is DTGVSQNPRHKITKRGQNVTFRCDPISEHNRLYWYRQTLGQGPEFLTYFQNEAQLEKSRLLSDRFSAERPKGSFSTLEIQRTEQGDSAMYLCASSLRGIGSGETDTQYFGPGTRLTVL.

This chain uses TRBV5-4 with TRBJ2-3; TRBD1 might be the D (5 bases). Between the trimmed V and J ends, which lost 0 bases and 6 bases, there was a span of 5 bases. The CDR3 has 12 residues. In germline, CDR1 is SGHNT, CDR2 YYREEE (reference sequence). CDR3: CASSLAGDTQYF. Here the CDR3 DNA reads TGTGCCAGCAGCTTGGCAGGGGATACGCAGTATTTT.

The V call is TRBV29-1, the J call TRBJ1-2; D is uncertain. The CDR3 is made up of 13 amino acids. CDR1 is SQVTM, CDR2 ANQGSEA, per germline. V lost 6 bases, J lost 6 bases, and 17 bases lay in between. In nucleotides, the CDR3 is TGCAGCGTCGCCAACACAGAGGGAGATGGCTACACCTTC. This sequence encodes CSVANTEGDGYTF.

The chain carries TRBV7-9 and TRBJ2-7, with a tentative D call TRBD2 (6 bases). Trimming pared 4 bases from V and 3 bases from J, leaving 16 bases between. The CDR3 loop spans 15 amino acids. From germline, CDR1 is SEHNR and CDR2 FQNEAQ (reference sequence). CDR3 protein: CASSSLGGTGYEQYF. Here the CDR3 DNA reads TGTGCCAGCAGCTCTCTAGGAGGGACCGGCTACGAGCAGTACTTC. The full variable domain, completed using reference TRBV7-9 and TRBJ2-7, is DTGVSQNPRHKITKRGQNVTFRCDPISEHNRLYWYRQTLGQGPEFLTYFQNEAQLEKSRLLSDRFSAERPKGSFSTLEIQRTEQGDSAMYLCASSSLGGTGYEQYFGPGTRLTVT.

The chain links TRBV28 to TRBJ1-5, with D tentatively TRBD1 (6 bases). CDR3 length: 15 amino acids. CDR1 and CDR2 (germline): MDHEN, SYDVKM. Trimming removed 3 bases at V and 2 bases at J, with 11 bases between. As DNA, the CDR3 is TGTGCCAGCAGTTTGGGAAACAGGGGCAATCAGCCCCAGCATTTT. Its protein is CASSLGNRGNQPQHF.

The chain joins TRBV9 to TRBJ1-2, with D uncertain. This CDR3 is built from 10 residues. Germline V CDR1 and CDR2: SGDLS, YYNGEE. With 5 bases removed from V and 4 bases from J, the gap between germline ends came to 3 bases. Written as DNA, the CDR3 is TGTGCCAGCAGGGCCTATGGCTACACCTTC. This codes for CASRAYGYTF.

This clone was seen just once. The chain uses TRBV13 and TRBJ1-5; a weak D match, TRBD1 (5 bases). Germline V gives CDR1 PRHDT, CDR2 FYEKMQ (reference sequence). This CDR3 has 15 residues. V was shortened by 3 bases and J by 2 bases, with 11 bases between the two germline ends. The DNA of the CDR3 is TGTGCCAGCAGCTTGCCCATGGGGGGCAATCAGCCCCAGCATTTT. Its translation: CASSLPMGGNQPQHF.

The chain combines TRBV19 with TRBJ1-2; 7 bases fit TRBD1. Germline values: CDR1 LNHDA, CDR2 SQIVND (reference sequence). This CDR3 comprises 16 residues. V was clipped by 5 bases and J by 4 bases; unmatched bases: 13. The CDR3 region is CASSLLTGQPIYGYTF. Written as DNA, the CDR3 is TGTGCCAGTAGTCTTCTCACGGGACAGCCAATCTATGGCTACACCTTC. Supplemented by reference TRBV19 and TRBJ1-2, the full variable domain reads DGGITQSPKYLFRKEGQNVTLSCEQNLNHDAMYWYRQDPGQGLRLIYYSQIVNDFQKGDIAEGYSVSREKKESFPLTVTSAQKNPTAFYLCASSLLTGQPIYGYTFGSGTRLTVV.

Here the CDR3 reads CASSPETGGYTEAFF. In nucleotides, the CDR3 is TGCGCCAGCAGCCCGGAGACAGGGGGCTACACTGAAGCTTTCTTT. The V gene is TRBV5-1, the J gene TRBJ1-1; 10 bases align to TRBD1. CDR3 length: 15 residues. The germline V gene encodes CDR1 SGHRS and CDR2 YFSETQ. The V segment lost 4 bases and the J segment 3 bases; nucleotides outside the gene matches: 6.

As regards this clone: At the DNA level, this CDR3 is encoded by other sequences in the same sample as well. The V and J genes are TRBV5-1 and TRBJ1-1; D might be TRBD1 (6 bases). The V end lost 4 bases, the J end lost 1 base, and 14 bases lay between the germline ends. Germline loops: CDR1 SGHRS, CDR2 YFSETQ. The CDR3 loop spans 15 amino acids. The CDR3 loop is CASSRTGGRNTEAFF. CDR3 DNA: TGCGCCAGCAGCAGGACGGGGGGCCGGAACACTGAAGCTTTCTTT.

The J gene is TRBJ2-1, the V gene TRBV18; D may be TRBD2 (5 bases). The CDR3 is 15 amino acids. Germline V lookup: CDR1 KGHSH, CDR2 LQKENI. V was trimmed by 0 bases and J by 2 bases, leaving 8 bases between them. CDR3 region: CASSPPRGTYNEQFF. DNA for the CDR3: TGTGCCAGCTCACCACCAAGAGGGACCTACAATGAGCAGTTCTTC.

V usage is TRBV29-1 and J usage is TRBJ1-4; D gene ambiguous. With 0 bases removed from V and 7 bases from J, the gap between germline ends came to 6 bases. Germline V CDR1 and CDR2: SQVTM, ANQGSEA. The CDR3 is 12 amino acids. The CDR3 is CSVEDLSEKLFF. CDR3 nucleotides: TGCAGCGTTGAAGATCTTAGTGAAAAACTGTTTTTT. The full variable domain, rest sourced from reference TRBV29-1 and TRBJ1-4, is SAVISQKPSRDICQRGTSLTIQCQVDSQVTMMFWYRQQPGQSLTLIATANQGSEATYESGFVIDKFPISRPNLTFSTLTVSNMSPEDSSIYLCSVEDLSEKLFFGSGTQLSVL.